The 17 T cell receptor beta chains reported below all come from one sample, sequenced in a study of blood T cell repertoires in COVID-19. Using immunoSEQ multiplex PCR, the repertoire was profiled, and TCRdb retains in-frame clones only, with some absent. This repertoire shows about 220,000 clones, around 82% found once; its top ten account for roughly 6.7%. Sequenced material: peripheral blood. Receptor source: a woman in her 70s with acute or convalescent COVID-19.

In nucleotides, the CDR3 is TGTGCCAGCAGCCGTAGCGGGGGGACCGATACGCAGTATTTT. Translation gives CASSRSGGTDTQYF. The chain uses TRBV3-1 (or the pseudogene TRBV3-2) and TRBJ2-3, with 10 positions matching TRBD2. This CDR3 has 14 amino acids. The V segment lost 4 bases and the J segment 6 bases; nucleotides outside the gene matches: 4. CDR1 is LGHDT, CDR2 YNNKEL, per germline (reference sequence).

A few counts support this clone. The V and J genes are TRBV10-3 and TRBJ2-5, with 13 bases aligning to TRBD2. This CDR3 comprises 13 residues. Trimming at V came to 10 bases and at J to 3 bases, leaving 2 bases not matched to a gene. Germline CDR1 and CDR2: ENHRY and SYGVKD. The CDR3 region is CASGTSGEETQYF. As DNA, the CDR3 is TGTGCCAGCGGGACTAGCGGGGAAGAGACCCAGTACTTC.

The J gene is TRBJ2-3, the V gene TRBV2; 16 bases are shared with TRBD2. Germline V gene data show CDR1 as SNHLY and CDR2 as FYNNEI. J lost 5 bases, V lost 4 bases, and 12 bases had no gene match. The CDR3 sequence is 19 residues long. The CDR3 sequence is CASSGPGLAGGREGDTQYF. In DNA, the CDR3 is TGTGCCAGCAGTGGTCCGGGACTAGCGGGGGGGCGGGAAGGAGATACGCAGTATTTT.

The chain links TRBV5-1 to TRBJ2-3; 10 bases fit TRBD2. CDR3 length equals 16 residues. The V gene's germline CDR1 is SGHRS and CDR2 YFSETQ. The junction had 7 bases not matched to a gene; V was cut back by 4 bases and J by 2 bases. This CDR3 is CASSTAGTSATDTQYF. In nucleotides, the CDR3 is TGCGCCAGCAGCACTGCCGGGACTAGCGCCACAGATACGCAGTATTTT.

The chain couples TRBV7-2 to TRBJ1-2; 9 bases line up with TRBD1. J lost 5 bases, V lost 1 base, and 8 bases had no gene match. The CDR3 length is 16 residues. Germline CDR1 is SGHTA and CDR2 is FQGNSA. The CDR3: CASSLGTGGALYGYTF. The CDR3 DNA follows: TGTGCCAGCAGCTTAGGAACAGGGGGCGCATTATATGGCTACACCTTC.

This clone has more than one count but fewer than ten. The V and J genes are TRBV7-9 and TRBJ1-3; 10 bases agree with TRBD1. Trimming took 1 base from V and 0 from J; bases not matched to a gene: 6. The germline CDR1 and CDR2 sequences are SEHNR and FQNEAQ (reference sequence). The CDR3 spans 18 residues. CDR3 loop: CASSLGRTGGSSGNTIYF. For the CDR3, the DNA is TGTGCCAGCAGCTTAGGTCGGACAGGGGGTTCCTCTGGAAACACCATATATTTT.

A single count supports this clone. The chain recombines TRBV25-1 with TRBJ1-1; 7 positions match TRBD1. V was clipped by 6 bases and J by 4 bases; unmatched bases: 8. This CDR3 is 14 amino acids long. From germline, CDR1 is MGHDK and CDR2 SYGVNS. The CDR3 here is CASSPTGRSTEAFF. In DNA, the CDR3 is TGTGCCAGCAGCCCGACAGGGAGAAGCACTGAAGCTTTCTTT.

This clone was seen only once. The chain combines TRBV6-2 or TRBV6-3 with TRBJ2-1; D possibly corresponds to TRBD2 (6 bases). The CDR3 is made up of 16 amino acids. With 6 bases removed from V and 3 bases from J, the gap between germline ends came to 18 bases. Germline-derived CDR1 and CDR2 are MNHEY and SVGEGT. CDR3 sequence: CASSLNRLDHYNEQFF. CDR3 DNA: TGTGCCAGCAGCCTAAATAGACTAGACCACTACAATGAGCAGTTCTTC.

This clone came up a few times. The chain is built from TRBV16 and TRBJ1-4; D unresolved. This CDR3 comprises 13 residues. Trimming removed 4 bases at V and 7 bases at J, with 10 bases between. Germline V gene data show CDR1 as KGHSY and CDR2 as FQNENV. CDR3 nucleotide sequence: TGTGCCAGCAGCCGGGGTGGGAGTGAAAAACTGTTTTTT. Translated: CASSRGGSEKLFF.

The chain recombines TRBV5-4 with TRBJ2-2; TRBD2 agrees at 12 bases. Germline CDR1 is SGHNT and CDR2 is YYREEE (reference sequence). V shed 7 bases and J 3 bases; nucleotides not matched to a gene: 4. The CDR3 has 15 residues. The CDR3 DNA sequence: TGTGCCAGCGCACGGACTAGCGGGGACACCGGGGAGCTGTTTTTT. It encodes CASARTSGDTGELFF.

The chain links TRBV7-6 to TRBJ2-3; D uncertain. The CDR3 loop spans 15 amino acids. The V gene lost 1 base and the J gene lost 3 bases, with 11 bases spanning the gap. Germline CDR1 is SGHVS and CDR2 is FNYEAQ. The DNA of the CDR3 is TGTGCCAGCAGCTTAGTGGCTAGGAGTACAGATACGCAGTATTTT. Translated: CASSLVARSTDTQYF.

The chain combines TRBV6-5 with TRBJ2-3; the D gene is possibly TRBD2 (6 bases). CDR1 and CDR2 from the germline V gene are MNHEY and SVGAGI. Trimming removed 0 bases at V and 2 bases at J, with 12 bases between. The CDR3 totals 16 residues. CDR3 residues: CASSYSARGITDTQYF. Here the CDR3 DNA reads TGTGCCAGCAGTTACTCAGCACGGGGGATCACAGATACGCAGTATTTT.

The gene calls are TRBV5-6 and TRBJ1-5; D uncertain. This CDR3 is 13 amino acids long. V was clipped by 1 base and J by 3 bases, with 5 bases between them. The germline gives CDR1 SGHDT, CDR2 YYEEEE. Here the CDR3 DNA reads TGTGCCAGCAGCTTGCGTCCCAATCAGCCCCAGCATTTT. Translation: CASSLRPNQPQHF.

The chain couples TRBV30 to TRBJ2-3, with TRBD1 identical over 7 bases. The CDR3 loop spans 13 amino acids. CDR1 GTSNPN and CDR2 SVGIG come from the germline V gene (reference sequence). Trimming took 4 bases from V and 8 from J; bases not matched to a gene: 9. The CDR3 is CAWTRTGPVTQYF. The CDR3 DNA reads TGTGCCTGGACCCGGACAGGACCAGTTACGCAGTATTTT.

The chain is built from TRBV6-5 and TRBJ2-5; 11 bases agree with TRBD2. Germline trimming cut 6 bases from V and 7 bases from J; bases unmatched to any gene: 10. The CDR3 length is 15 residues. Per the germline V gene, CDR1 is MNHEY and CDR2 is SVGAGI. The CDR3 sequence is CASSTGTSGWGTQYF. The CDR3 DNA sequence: TGTGCCAGCAGCACCGGGACTAGCGGTTGGGGGACCCAGTACTTC.

V gene TRBV19 combines with J gene TRBJ1-5; D is unresolved. Germline assignment: CDR1 LNHDA and CDR2 SQIVND (reference sequence). V gave up 7 bases and J gave up 5 bases, with 15 bases separating them. The CDR3 length is 14 residues. CDR3 in DNA: TGTGCCAGTACCCGCGGCAATACGGATCAGCCCCAGCATTTT. Translation: CASTRGNTDQPQHF.

V gene TRBV24-1 combines with J gene TRBJ1-2; 8 positions match TRBD1. CDR3 size: 13 residues. J gave up 6 bases and V 5 bases, and 4 bases lay outside the gene matches. Germline CDR1 is KGHDR and CDR2 is SFDVKD. The CDR3 loop reads CATSVTGENGYTF. In DNA, the CDR3 is TGTGCCACCAGTGTGACAGGGGAGAATGGCTACACCTTC.